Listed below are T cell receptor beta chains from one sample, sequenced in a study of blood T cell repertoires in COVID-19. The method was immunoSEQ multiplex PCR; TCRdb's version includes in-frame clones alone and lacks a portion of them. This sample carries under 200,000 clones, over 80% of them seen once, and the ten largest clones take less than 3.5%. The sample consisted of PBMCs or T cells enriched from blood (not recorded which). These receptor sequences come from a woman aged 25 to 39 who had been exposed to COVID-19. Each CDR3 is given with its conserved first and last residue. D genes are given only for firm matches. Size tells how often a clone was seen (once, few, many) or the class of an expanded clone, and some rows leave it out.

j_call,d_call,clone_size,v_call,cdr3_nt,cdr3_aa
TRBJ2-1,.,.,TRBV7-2,TGTGCCAGCAGCTCAGACGAATCGGGGAGAGTAGGGCAGTTCTTC,CASSSDESGRVGQFF
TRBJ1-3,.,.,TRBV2,TGTGCCAGCGGGTCCGGGATGCCTGGAAACACCATATATTTT,CASGSGMPGNTIYF
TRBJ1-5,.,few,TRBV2,TGTGCCAGCCAAGGGGTGGATAGCAATCAGCCCCAGCATTTT,CASQGVDSNQPQHF
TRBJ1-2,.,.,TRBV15,TGTGCCACCAGCAGAGTACTCGTAGCTAACTATGGCTACACCTTC,CATSRVLVANYGYTF
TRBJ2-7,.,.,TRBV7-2,TGTGCCAGCCGCAGGACGGACCGCGGGTCCTACGAGCAGTACTTC,CASRRTDRGSYEQYF
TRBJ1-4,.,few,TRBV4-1,TGCGCCAGCAGCCAAGATAGAGGAGGAAATAATGAAAAACTGTTTTTT,CASSQDRGGNNEKLFF
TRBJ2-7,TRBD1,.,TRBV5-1,TGCGCCAGCAGCCCTCGGGACAGGGAGTCCTACGAGCAGTACTTC,CASSPRDRESYEQYF
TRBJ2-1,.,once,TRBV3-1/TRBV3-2,TGTGCCAGCAGCGTACACGACAATGAGCAGTTCTTC,CASSVHDNEQFF
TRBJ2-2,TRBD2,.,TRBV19,TGTGCCAGTAGTATTAGACTAGCGGGAGGTGTTGGCACCGGGGAGCTGTTTTTT,CASSIRLAGGVGTGELFF
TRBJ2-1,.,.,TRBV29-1,TGCAGCGTCGTACCGGGGAGCTCCTACAATGAGCAGTTCTTC,CSVVPGSSYNEQFF
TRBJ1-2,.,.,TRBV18,TGTGCCAGCTCACGGACTGAGGATCCCCTGACTGGCTACACCTTC,CASSRTEDPLTGYTF
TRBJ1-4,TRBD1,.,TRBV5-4,TGTGCCAGCAGCTTGAGGACAGGGGCGACCGTAAATGAAAAACTGTTTTTT,CASSLRTGATVNEKLFF
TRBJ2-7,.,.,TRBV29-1,TGCAGCGTTGTCTCGAACAGGGACGGCTACGAGCAGTACTTC,CSVVSNRDGYEQYF
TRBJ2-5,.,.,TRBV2,TGTGCCAGCACCCGTGAGGCGACTAGAACGGAGACCCAGTACTTC,CASTREATRTETQYF
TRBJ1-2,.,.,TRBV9,TGTGCCAGCAGCAGCTCAGGGGACGTAAACTATGGCTACACCTTC,CASSSSGDVNYGYTF
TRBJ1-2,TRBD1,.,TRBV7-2,TGTGCCAGCAGCTTAGCGCGGGACAGCCGTCTGTTAGGCTACACCTTC,CASSLARDSRLLGYTF
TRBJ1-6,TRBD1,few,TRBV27,TGTGCCAGCAGTCGCAACACAGGGGGCCAAAATTCACCCCTCCACTTT,CASSRNTGGQNSPLHF
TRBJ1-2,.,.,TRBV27,TGTGCCAGCAGTTTATCGGGCGGGGGAAGGGACTATGGCTACACCTTC,CASSLSGGGRDYGYTF
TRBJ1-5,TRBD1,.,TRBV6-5,TGTGCCAGCAGTAGGGGACAGGGACTGCCCCAGCATTTT,CASSRGQGLPQHF
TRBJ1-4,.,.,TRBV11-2,TGTGCCAGCAGCTTAGTCGGTGAAAAACTGTTTTTT,CASSLVGEKLFF
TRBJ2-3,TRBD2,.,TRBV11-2,TGTGCCAGCAGCTTAAGGGCGGGAGAGACTAGCACAGATACGCAGTATTTT,CASSLRAGETSTDTQYF
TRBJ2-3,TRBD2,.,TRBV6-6,TGTGCCAGCAGTCCCGGAATACTAGCGGGGAAAATCACAGATACGCAGTATTTT,CASSPGILAGKITDTQYF
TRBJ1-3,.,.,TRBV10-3,TGTGCCATCAGTCAACCCACAGGTGCTGGAAACACCATATATTTT,CAISQPTGAGNTIYF
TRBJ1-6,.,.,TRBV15,TGTGCCACCAGCGCCCGGGACACCAAGAATTCACCCCTCCACTTT,CATSARDTKNSPLHF
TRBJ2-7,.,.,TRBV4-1,TGCGCCAGCAGCCACCTCGAGGGGGTGTCCTACGAGCAGTACTTC,CASSHLEGVSYEQYF
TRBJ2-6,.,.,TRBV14,TGTGCCAGCAGCCAAGACGGGGGACAGATCTCTGGGGCCAACGTCCTGACTTTC,CASSQDGGQISGANVLTF
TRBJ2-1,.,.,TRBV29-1,TGCAGCGTTGGCCGGGACACCTACAATGAGCAGTTCTTC,CSVGRDTYNEQFF
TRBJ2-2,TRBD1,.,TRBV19,TGTGCCAGTAGTGTACAGGGGTACACCGGGGAGCTGTTTTTT,CASSVQGYTGELFF
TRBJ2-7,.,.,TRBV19,TGTGCCAGTAGTATAGAGCAGGGGCTAGGCGAGCAGTACTTC,CASSIEQGLGEQYF